This TCR beta chain came from a study of T cell repertoires in cytomegalovirus infection. Turning to the study itself: CMV epitopes used comprised recently identified HLA-C-restricted ones and well-studied HLA-B-restricted ones. Public TCR beta signatures marked donors with CMV infection and the matching HLA. Study results and caveats: The ex vivo response showed dominance by HLA-C-restricted CMV-specific TCR beta clonotypes.

Trimming took 3 bases from V and 4 from J, leaving 13 bases between them. The CDR3 length is 15 residues. MiXCR, run by TCRdb on the reads, gives a single entry per CDR3 protein. The sample comprises about 110,000 distinct CDR3 sequences, roughly two fifths of which are singletons, and about 74% rests with the top ten. This clonotype was seen more than once but under ten times. Its matching antigen is unknown. This sequence was found in a human donor in good health (CMV status not recorded). Some clones in this sample may be carry-over from other donors' samples. The material sequenced was CD8+ T cells from cultured PBMCs, taken from culture after CMV antigen stimulation. The rearrangement joins TRBV12-3 or TRBV12-4 to TRBJ1-5; D gene uncertain. For the CDR3, the DNA is TGTGCCAGCAGTTTGACCGGGTCCCAAAATCAGCCCCAGCATTTT. Encoded protein: CASSLTGSQNQPQHF.